Listed below are T cell receptor beta chains from one sample, sequenced in a study of OX40 agonist ivuxolimab in advanced cancers. Libraries were prepared by immunoSEQ multiplex PCR; TCRdb keeps only in-frame clonotypes and omits some of them. This sample carries tens of thousands of clones, about 79% of them seen once, and the ten largest clones take 0.95% to 1.3%. Sequencing used CD4+ or CD8+ T cells sorted from blood, obtained in a trial of the OX40 agonist ivuxolimab. These receptors came from an adult with an advanced solid tumor such as melanoma, head and neck, liver or kidney cancer. The CDR3 runs from the conserved cysteine through the conserved F or W.

TRBV21-1	TRBJ2-7	18	CASSLGTSGGRYPYEQYF
TRBV10-2	TRBJ1-4	15	CASSYPGRVNEKLFF
TRBV18	TRBJ1-2	15	CASSPSGQDLYGYTF
TRBV19	TRBJ1-5	15	CASSIAGRSDQPQHF
TRBV9	TRBJ2-1	15	CASSTWTGDYNEQFF
TRBV6-1	TRBJ1-1	13	CASSPLPNTEAFF
TRBV7-9	TRBJ2-3	13	CASSRDGGDTQYF
TRBV5-1	TRBJ2-2	15	CASSSGPHDTGELFF
TRBV5-1	TRBJ2-5	15	CASCPAGTGGETQYF
TRBV7-2	TRBJ1-4	15	CASTRGEGVGEKLFF
TRBV28	TRBJ2-5	14	CASNYLQGRETQYF
TRBV4-3	TRBJ1-1	15	CASTNPGTGVTEAFF
TRBV25-1	TRBJ2-2	14	CASSEFPGSGELFF
TRBV25-1	TRBJ2-7	15	CASSPRDSPYYEQYF
TRBV7-2	TRBJ1-6	17	CVSSLSQWTGANSPLHF
TRBV18	TRBJ1-4	16	CASSSRQGATNEKLFF
TRBV11-3	TRBJ2-7	13	CASSLAGRGEQYF
TRBV6-4	TRBJ1-1	14	CASSERTKDTEAFF
TRBV9	TRBJ1-4	15	CASSARQGGNEKLFF
TRBV20-1	TRBJ1-2	11	CSAEGHYGYTF
TRBV6-5	TRBJ1-2	15	CASSYTGGQVIGYTF
TRBV5-1	TRBJ1-6	14	CASSFPRLDSPLHF
TRBV6-5	TRBJ2-1	15	CASSYSRAGVNEQFF
TRBV19	TRBJ1-3	14	CATYSTGSGHTIYF
TRBV7-2	TRBJ1-1	15	CASSFGERRGTEAFF
TRBV18	TRBJ2-7	12	CASSRDGYEQYF
TRBV5-1	TRBJ2-5	14	CASSLPGSEETQYF
TRBV6-5	TRBJ2-1	14	CASNRGGQYNEQFF
TRBV6-6	TRBJ2-7	13	CASMGQGVYEQYF
TRBV30	TRBJ1-1	12	CAGDRGNTEAFF
TRBV4-2	TRBJ2-2	13	CASSLRGDGELFF
TRBV19	TRBJ1-2	13	CASTLVSYYGYTF
TRBV7-2	TRBJ1-5	15	CASTGGNAGNQPQHF
TRBV19	TRBJ2-3	16	CASSSHRGQSADTQYF
TRBV19	TRBJ2-7	13	CASSRQGADEQYF
TRBV19	TRBJ1-2	15	CASKMGPVTNYGYTF
TRBV14	TRBJ1-1	13	CASRLQGDTEAFF
TRBV6-1	TRBJ1-5	12	CASSQGAQPQHF
TRBV7-6	TRBJ1-3	11	CASSLRNTIYF
TRBV5-4	TRBJ2-1	15	CASSFLSGGSNEQFF
TRBV6-5	TRBJ1-5	13	CASSRRLNQPQHF
TRBV7-2	TRBJ1-1	13	CASSFRQSSEAFF
TRBV9	TRBJ2-3	13	CASNGGSPDTQYF
TRBV28	TRBJ1-2	12	CASSSTGYGYTF
TRBV7-2	TRBJ1-6	12	CASSIQNSPLHF
TRBV2	TRBJ2-2	15	CASGLGQGMGGELFF
TRBV19	TRBJ1-3	14	CATYPTGSGHTIYF
TRBV2	TRBJ2-2	12	CASARGTGELFF